The clone carrying this TCR beta chain was recorded a few times. The V and J ends lost 4 bases and 5 bases, in that order; junction bases with no gene match: 6. Germline V gene lookup returns CDR1 SGHKS and CDR2 YYEKEE (reference sequence). CDR3 length: 14 amino acids. Time point of the sample: patch test 2, 6 weeks after DPC sensitization. Indicated treatment: therapeutic diphenylcyclopropenone sensitization with weekly scalp DPC. In TCRdb, the RACE reads were re-called with MiXCR into one record per CDR3 protein. Among 360,000 or so distinct CDR3 sequences listed, 6% to 7% were seen once. These data come from a study of human T cells and chemical hapten exposure. Study-wide context: The study lasted roughly 26 weeks, and patients were dosed weekly with diphenylcyclopropenone on the scalp throughout. Upper-back patch tests with 0.01% DPC were read at 6 days.

This sequence joins TRBV5-5 and TRBJ2-3; 8 bases agree with TRBD1. The sequence was obtained from a young woman with alopecia areata. Some clones in this sample may be carry-over from other donors' samples. Sequenced here: whole blood, sampled in connection with sensitization to the hapten diphenylcyclopropenone (DPC). CDR3 nucleotide sequence: TGTGCCAGCAGCCTGCAGGGGGCAAAAGATACGCAGTATTTT. It encodes CASSLQGAKDTQYF.